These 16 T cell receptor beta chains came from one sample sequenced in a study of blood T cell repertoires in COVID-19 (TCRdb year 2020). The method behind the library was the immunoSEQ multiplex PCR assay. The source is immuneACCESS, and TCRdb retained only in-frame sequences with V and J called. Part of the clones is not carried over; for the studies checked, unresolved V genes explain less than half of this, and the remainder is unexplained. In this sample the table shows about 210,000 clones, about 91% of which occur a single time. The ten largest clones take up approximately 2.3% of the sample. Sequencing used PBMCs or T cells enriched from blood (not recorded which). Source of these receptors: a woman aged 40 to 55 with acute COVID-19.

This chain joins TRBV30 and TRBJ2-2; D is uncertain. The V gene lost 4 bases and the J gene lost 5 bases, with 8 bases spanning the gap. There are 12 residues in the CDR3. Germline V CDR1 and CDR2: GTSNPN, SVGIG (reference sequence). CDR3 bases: TGTGCCTGGACTGAGAATACCGGGGAGCTGTTTTTT. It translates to CAWTENTGELFF.

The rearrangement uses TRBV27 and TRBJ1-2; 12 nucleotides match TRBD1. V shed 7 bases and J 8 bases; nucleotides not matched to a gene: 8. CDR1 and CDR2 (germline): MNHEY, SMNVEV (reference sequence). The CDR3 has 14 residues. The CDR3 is CASKGTGGNAGYTF. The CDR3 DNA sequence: TGTGCCAGCAAGGGGACAGGGGGCAACGCGGGCTACACCTTC.

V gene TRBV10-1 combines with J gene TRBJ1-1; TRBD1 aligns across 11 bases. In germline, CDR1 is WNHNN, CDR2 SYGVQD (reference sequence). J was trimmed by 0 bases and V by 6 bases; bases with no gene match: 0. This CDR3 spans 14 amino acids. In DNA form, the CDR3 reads TGCGCCAGCAGGGGACAGGGGGTGAACACTGAAGCTTTCTTT. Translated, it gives CASRGQGVNTEAFF.

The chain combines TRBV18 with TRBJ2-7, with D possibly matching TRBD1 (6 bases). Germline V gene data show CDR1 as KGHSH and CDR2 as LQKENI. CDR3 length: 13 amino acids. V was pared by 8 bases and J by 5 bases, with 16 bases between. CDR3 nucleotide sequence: TGTGCCAGCGGCCGGGACATCCGCGACGAGCAGTACTTC. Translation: CASGRDIRDEQYF. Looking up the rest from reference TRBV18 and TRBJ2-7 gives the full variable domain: NAGVMQNPRHLVRRRGQEARLRCSPMKGHSHVYWYRQLPEEGLKFMVYLQKENIIDESGMPKERFSAEFPKEGPSILRIQQVVRGDSAAYFCASGRDIRDEQYFGPGTRLTVT.

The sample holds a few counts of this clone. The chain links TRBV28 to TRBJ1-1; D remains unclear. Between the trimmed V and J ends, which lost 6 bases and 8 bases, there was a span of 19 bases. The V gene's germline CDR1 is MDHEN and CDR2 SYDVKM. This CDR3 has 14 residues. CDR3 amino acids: CASRMTGKNLEAFF. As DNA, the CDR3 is TGTGCCAGCAGGATGACGGGAAAAAACCTAGAAGCTTTCTTT.

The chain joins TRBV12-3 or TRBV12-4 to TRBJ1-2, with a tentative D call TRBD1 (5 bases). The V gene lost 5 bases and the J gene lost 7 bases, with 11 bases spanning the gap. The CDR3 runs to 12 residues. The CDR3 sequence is CASSRQGSGYTF. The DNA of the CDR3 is TGTGCCAGCAGTCGGCAGGGAAGTGGCTACACCTTC.

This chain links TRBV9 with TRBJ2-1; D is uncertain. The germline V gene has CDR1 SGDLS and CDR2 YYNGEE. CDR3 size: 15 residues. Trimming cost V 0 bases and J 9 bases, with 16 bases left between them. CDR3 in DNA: TGTGCCAGCAGCGTAGTTGAGACTGCCCACACTGAGCAGTTCTTC. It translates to CASSVVETAHTEQFF.

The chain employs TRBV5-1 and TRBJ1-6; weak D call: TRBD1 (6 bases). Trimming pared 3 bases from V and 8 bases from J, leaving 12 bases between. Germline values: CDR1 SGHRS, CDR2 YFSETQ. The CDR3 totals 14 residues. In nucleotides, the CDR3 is TGCGCCAGCAGCTACGGGACACACTATTCACCCCTCCACTTT. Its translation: CASSYGTHYSPLHF.

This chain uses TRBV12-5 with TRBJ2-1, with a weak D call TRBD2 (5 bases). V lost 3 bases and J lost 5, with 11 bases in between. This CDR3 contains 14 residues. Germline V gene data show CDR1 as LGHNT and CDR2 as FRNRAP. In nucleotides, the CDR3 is TGTGCTAGTGGTTTCCTAGACGGGGACAATGAGCAGTTCTTC. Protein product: CASGFLDGDNEQFF.

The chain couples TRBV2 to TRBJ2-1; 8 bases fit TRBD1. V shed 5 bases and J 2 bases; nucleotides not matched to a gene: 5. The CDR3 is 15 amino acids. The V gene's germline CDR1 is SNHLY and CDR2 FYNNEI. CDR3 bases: TGTGCCAGCAGTCAAGGACAGGGTACCTACAATGAGCAGTTCTTC. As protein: CASSQGQGTYNEQFF.

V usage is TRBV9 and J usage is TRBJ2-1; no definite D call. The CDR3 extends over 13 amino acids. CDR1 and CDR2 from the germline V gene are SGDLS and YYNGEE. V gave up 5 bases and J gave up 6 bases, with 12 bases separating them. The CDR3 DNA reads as TGTGCCAGCAGTGCCTCGGCGGCCAATGAGCAGTTCTTC. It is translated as CASSASAANEQFF.

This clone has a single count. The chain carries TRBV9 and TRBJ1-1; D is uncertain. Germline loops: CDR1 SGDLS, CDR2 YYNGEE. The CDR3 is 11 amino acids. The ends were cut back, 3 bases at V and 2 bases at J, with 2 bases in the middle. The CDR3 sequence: CASSANTEAFF. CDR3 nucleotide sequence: TGTGCCAGCAGCGCTAACACTGAAGCTTTCTTT.

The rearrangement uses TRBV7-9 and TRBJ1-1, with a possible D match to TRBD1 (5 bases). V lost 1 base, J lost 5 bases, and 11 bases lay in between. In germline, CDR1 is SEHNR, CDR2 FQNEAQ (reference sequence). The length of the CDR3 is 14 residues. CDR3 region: CASSLERGGTEAFF. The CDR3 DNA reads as TGTGCCAGCAGCTTAGAAAGGGGAGGGACTGAAGCTTTCTTT. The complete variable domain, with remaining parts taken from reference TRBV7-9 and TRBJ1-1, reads DTGVSQNPRHKITKRGQNVTFRCDPISEHNRLYWYRQTLGQGPEFLTYFQNEAQLEKSRLLSDRFSAERPKGSFSTLEIQRTEQGDSAMYLCASSLERGGTEAFFGQGTRLTVV.

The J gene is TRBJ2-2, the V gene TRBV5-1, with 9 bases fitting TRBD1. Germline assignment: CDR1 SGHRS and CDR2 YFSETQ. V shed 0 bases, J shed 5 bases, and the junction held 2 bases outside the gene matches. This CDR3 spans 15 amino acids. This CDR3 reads CASSLDGTGTGELFF. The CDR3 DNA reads TGCGCCAGCAGCTTGGACGGGACAGGGACCGGGGAGCTGTTTTTT.

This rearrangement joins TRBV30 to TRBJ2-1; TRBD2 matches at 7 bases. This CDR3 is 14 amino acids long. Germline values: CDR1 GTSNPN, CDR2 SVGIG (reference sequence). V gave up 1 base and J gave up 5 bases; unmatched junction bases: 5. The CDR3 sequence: CAWSGKGGDNEQFF. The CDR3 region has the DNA TGTGCCTGGAGTGGCAAGGGAGGGGACAATGAGCAGTTCTTC.

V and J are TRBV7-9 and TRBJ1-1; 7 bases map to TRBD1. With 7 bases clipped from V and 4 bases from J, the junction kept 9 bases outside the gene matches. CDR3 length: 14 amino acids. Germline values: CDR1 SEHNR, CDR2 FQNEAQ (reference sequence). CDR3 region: CASTDRAVGTEAFF. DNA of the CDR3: TGTGCCAGCACAGACAGGGCCGTGGGCACTGAAGCTTTCTTT.